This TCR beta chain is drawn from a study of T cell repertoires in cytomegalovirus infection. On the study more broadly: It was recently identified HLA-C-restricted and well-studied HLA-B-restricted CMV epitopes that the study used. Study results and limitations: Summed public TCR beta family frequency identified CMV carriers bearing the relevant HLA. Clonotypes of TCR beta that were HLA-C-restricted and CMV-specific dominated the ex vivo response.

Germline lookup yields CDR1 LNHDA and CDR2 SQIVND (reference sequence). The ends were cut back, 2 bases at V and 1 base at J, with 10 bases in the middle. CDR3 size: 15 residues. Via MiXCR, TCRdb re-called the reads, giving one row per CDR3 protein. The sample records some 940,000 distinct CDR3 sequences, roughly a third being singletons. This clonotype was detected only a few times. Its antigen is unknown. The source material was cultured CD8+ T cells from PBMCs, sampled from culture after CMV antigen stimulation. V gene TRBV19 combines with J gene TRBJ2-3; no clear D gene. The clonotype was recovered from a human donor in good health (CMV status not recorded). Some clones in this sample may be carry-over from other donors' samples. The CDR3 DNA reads TGTGCCAGTAGTATAATGGGGTCGGGCACAGATACGCAGTATTTT. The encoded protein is CASSIMGSGTDTQYF.